Each of the 5 T cell receptor beta chains below was sequenced from the same sample in a study of CXCR3-negative and CXCR3-positive naive CD8 T cells. Study outcomes and limitations: A higher hydrophobicity marked the TRB CDR3s of CXCR3-positive naive cells versus CXCR3-negative naive cells.

These receptors have no known antigen. Via 5' RACE with UMI labels, TRB cDNA libraries were prepared. TCRdb reprocessed the 5' RACE reads, with one entry per CDR3 protein and no DNA. There are tens of thousands of distinct CDR3 sequences in the sample, with roughly 0.58% held by the top ten. Sequencing input: naive CXCR3+ CD8+ T cells from blood. The subset is: CD45RO-CCR7+CD27+CD95- naive CD8+ T cells expressing CXCR3 (TNR3+). The receptors originated from a human donor in good health. Some clones in this sample may be carry-over from other donors' samples.

The chain joins TRBV6-2 or TRBV6-3 to TRBJ2-7; absent DNA, TCRdb's TRBD2 call cannot be checked. Germline V CDR1 and CDR2: MNHEY, SVGEGT. The CDR3 contains 15 residues. The CDR3 loop is CASSYWAGGTYEQYF.

The rearrangement links TRBV6-4 to TRBJ2-1; TCRdb designates TRBD1, a call that cannot be tested without DNA. Germline CDR1 is MRHNA and CDR2 is SNTAGT. This CDR3 region has 17 residues. CDR3 amino acids: CASSDSDPAFPPNEQFF.

V is TRBV29-1 and J is TRBJ1-1. The CDR3 runs 12 residues. Germline CDR1 is SQVTM and CDR2 is ANQGSEA. CDR3 loop: CSVLGQNTEAFF.

The chain links TRBV27 to TRBJ2-6; TCRdb calls TRBD1, which cannot be checked without DNA. This CDR3 has 13 amino acids. The V gene's germline CDR1 is MNHEY and CDR2 SMNVEV (reference sequence). CDR3 in amino acids: CAAQGAGANVLTF.

V gene TRBV5-1 combines with J gene TRBJ1-2; no DNA is available, so the TRBD1 call from TCRdb remains unchecked. Per germline, CDR1 SGHRS and CDR2 YFSETQ. The CDR3 runs 16 residues. CDR3 sequence: CASSPLPPGANYGYTF.